These T cell receptor beta chains were read from a single sample in a study of T cells in tumors after PD-1 blockade. The repertoire was sequenced with immunoSEQ multiplex PCR; TCRdb's copy has only in-frame clones and lacks some. The sample has roughly 14,000 clones, around four fifths seen once. This material consisted of PBMCs, taken after anti-PD-1 treatment. These receptors originate from a human donor with basal cell carcinoma. Each CDR3 is given with its conserved first and last residue. The order of the fields is V gene, J gene, CDR3 length, clone size, D gene, CDR3 protein, CDR3 DNA. D genes are given only for firm matches. The size field is filled for only some rows; it gives once, few, many or a size class.

v_call: TRBV12-3/TRBV12-4
j_call: TRBJ1-1
cdr3_length: 13
clone_size: NA
d_call: TRBD1
cdr3_aa: CASSRDSHTEAFF
cdr3_nt: TGTGCCAGCAGCCGGGACAGTCACACTGAAGCTTTCTTT

v_call: TRBV27
j_call: TRBJ2-7
cdr3_length: 13
clone_size: once
d_call: TRBD2
cdr3_aa: CASWQRGGYEQYF
cdr3_nt: TGTGCCAGTTGGCAGCGGGGCGGCTACGAGCAGTACTTC

v_call: TRBV4-2
j_call: TRBJ2-2
cdr3_length: 19
clone_size: NA
d_call: NA
cdr3_aa: CASSLVSFASVRNTGELFF
cdr3_nt: TGTGCCAGCAGCCTCGTGAGTTTTGCTAGCGTGAGGAACACCGGGGAGCTGTTTTTT

v_call: TRBV12-3/TRBV12-4
j_call: TRBJ1-1
cdr3_length: 13
clone_size: NA
d_call: NA
cdr3_aa: CASSLIGGTEAFF
cdr3_nt: TGTGCCAGCAGTTTAATAGGTGGCACTGAAGCTTTCTTT

v_call: TRBV28
j_call: TRBJ1-4
cdr3_length: 15
clone_size: NA
d_call: TRBD1
cdr3_aa: CASSSPGQGDEKLFF
cdr3_nt: TGTGCCAGCAGCTCTCCGGGACAGGGAGATGAAAAACTGTTTTTT

v_call: TRBV7-9
j_call: TRBJ1-4
cdr3_length: 15
clone_size: once
d_call: NA
cdr3_aa: CASSPGTTTNEKLFF
cdr3_nt: TGTGCCAGCAGCCCGGGGACAACGACTAATGAAAAACTGTTTTTT

v_call: TRBV2
j_call: TRBJ2-5
cdr3_length: 15
clone_size: NA
d_call: TRBD2
cdr3_aa: CASSEAGGAQETQYF
cdr3_nt: TGTGCCAGCAGTGAAGCGGGAGGGGCCCAAGAGACCCAGTACTTC

v_call: TRBV21-1
j_call: TRBJ1-6
cdr3_length: 14
clone_size: few
d_call: NA
cdr3_aa: CASSKRGGGSPLHF
cdr3_nt: TGTGCCAGCAGCAAAAGGGGAGGGGGCTCACCCCTCCACTTT

v_call: TRBV30
j_call: TRBJ1-1
cdr3_length: 16
clone_size: NA
d_call: NA
cdr3_aa: CAWSVRPQLGRTEAFF
cdr3_nt: TGTGCCTGGAGCGTTCGGCCACAGCTGGGGCGCACTGAAGCTTTCTTT

v_call: TRBV7-9
j_call: TRBJ1-1
cdr3_length: 17
clone_size: NA
d_call: NA
cdr3_aa: CASSRTPLTLGNTEAFF
cdr3_nt: TGTGCCAGCAGCCGCACACCCCTAACCCTCGGGAACACTGAAGCTTTCTTT

v_call: TRBV2
j_call: TRBJ2-3
cdr3_length: 13
clone_size: NA
d_call: NA
cdr3_aa: CASSPPFSDTQYF
cdr3_nt: TGTGCCAGCAGTCCCCCCTTCTCGGATACGCAGTATTTT

v_call: TRBV15
j_call: TRBJ1-3
cdr3_length: 15
clone_size: few
d_call: NA
cdr3_aa: CATSPTREGVNTIYF
cdr3_nt: TGTGCCACCAGCCCGACAAGGGAAGGTGTAAACACCATATATTTT

v_call: TRBV9
j_call: TRBJ2-1
cdr3_length: 16
clone_size: NA
d_call: TRBD2
cdr3_aa: CASSVAGRGGYNEQFF
cdr3_nt: TGTGCCAGCAGCGTAGCTGGGCGGGGGGGCTACAATGAGCAGTTCTTC

v_call: TRBV27
j_call: TRBJ1-6
cdr3_length: 14
clone_size: NA
d_call: TRBD1
cdr3_aa: CASSFEQGLSPLHF
cdr3_nt: TGTGCCAGCAGTTTTGAACAGGGGCTCTCACCCCTCCACTTT

v_call: TRBV9
j_call: TRBJ2-1
cdr3_length: 15
clone_size: NA
d_call: NA
cdr3_aa: CASSVGGGAGNEQFF
cdr3_nt: TGTGCCAGCAGCGTAGGCGGCGGGGCGGGAAATGAGCAGTTCTTC

v_call: TRBV10-2
j_call: TRBJ1-1
cdr3_length: 14
clone_size: NA
d_call: NA
cdr3_aa: CASSDWQGATEAFF
cdr3_nt: TGCGCCAGCAGTGATTGGCAGGGCGCCACTGAAGCTTTCTTT

v_call: TRBV7-8
j_call: TRBJ2-6
cdr3_length: 20
clone_size: NA
d_call: TRBD2
cdr3_aa: CASSSGLAGGPSSGANVLTF
cdr3_nt: TGTGCCAGCAGCTCGGGACTAGCGGGAGGGCCTAGCTCTGGGGCCAACGTCCTGACTTTC

v_call: TRBV23-1
j_call: TRBJ1-1
cdr3_length: 12
clone_size: NA
d_call: NA
cdr3_aa: CASSHRPCTAFF
cdr3_nt: TGCGCCAGCAGTCATAGACCCTGTACGGCTTTCTTT

v_call: TRBV18
j_call: TRBJ1-1
cdr3_length: 14
clone_size: NA
d_call: NA
cdr3_aa: CASSPFLDTPEAFF
cdr3_nt: TGTGCCAGCTCACCTTTTTTGGACACCCCTGAAGCTTTCTTT

v_call: TRBV30
j_call: TRBJ1-1
cdr3_length: 13
clone_size: NA
d_call: NA
cdr3_aa: CAWSEGQYTEAFF
cdr3_nt: TGTGCCTGGAGTGAGGGGCAATACACTGAAGCTTTCTTT

v_call: TRBV6-4
j_call: TRBJ2-1
cdr3_length: 11
clone_size: NA
d_call: NA
cdr3_aa: CASIANNEQFF
cdr3_nt: TGTGCCAGCATCGCGAACAATGAGCAGTTCTTC

v_call: TRBV6-1
j_call: TRBJ1-2
cdr3_length: 14
clone_size: NA
d_call: NA
cdr3_aa: CASSEARGATGYTF
cdr3_nt: TGTGCCAGCAGTGAAGCGAGGGGGGCAACTGGCTACACCTTC

v_call: TRBV6-5
j_call: TRBJ1-2
cdr3_length: 12
clone_size: once
d_call: NA
cdr3_aa: CASSPGGYGYTF
cdr3_nt: TGTGCCAGCAGCCCCGGGGGTTATGGCTACACCTTC

v_call: TRBV5-1
j_call: TRBJ2-1
cdr3_length: 16
clone_size: NA
d_call: NA
cdr3_aa: CASSLAVKGDYNEQFF
cdr3_nt: TGCGCCAGCAGCTTGGCCGTGAAGGGGGACTACAATGAGCAGTTCTTC

v_call: TRBV6-5
j_call: TRBJ2-3
cdr3_length: 13
clone_size: once
d_call: NA
cdr3_aa: CASSQTRLGTQYF
cdr3_nt: TGTGCCAGCAGTCAGACCCGCCTCGGTACGCAGTATTTT

v_call: TRBV2
j_call: TRBJ2-7
cdr3_length: 14
clone_size: NA
d_call: NA
cdr3_aa: CASTYGTLTYEQYF
cdr3_nt: TGTGCCAGCACCTATGGGACGCTGACCTACGAGCAGTACTTC

v_call: TRBV7-2
j_call: TRBJ1-1
cdr3_length: 13
clone_size: NA
d_call: NA
cdr3_aa: CASSLRLDTEAFF
cdr3_nt: TGTGCCAGCAGCCTTCGCTTGGACACTGAAGCTTTCTTT

v_call: TRBV4-1
j_call: TRBJ2-1
cdr3_length: 19
clone_size: NA
d_call: NA
cdr3_aa: CASSHLGFRGNRAYNEQFF
cdr3_nt: TGCGCCAGCAGCCATTTGGGGTTTCGCGGGAACAGAGCCTACAATGAGCAGTTCTTC

v_call: TRBV2
j_call: TRBJ2-7
cdr3_length: 16
clone_size: NA
d_call: TRBD2
cdr3_aa: CASSDSGTSVSREQYF
cdr3_nt: TGTGCCAGCAGTGACTCCGGGACTAGCGTATCACGCGAGCAGTACTTC

v_call: TRBV29-1
j_call: TRBJ1-1
cdr3_length: 12
clone_size: NA
d_call: TRBD1
cdr3_aa: CSVRQGNTEAFF
cdr3_nt: TGCAGCGTCAGACAGGGTAACACTGAAGCTTTCTTT

v_call: TRBV4-1
j_call: TRBJ1-6
cdr3_length: 16
clone_size: NA
d_call: TRBD1
cdr3_aa: CASSQVLDRVHSPLHF
cdr3_nt: TGCGCCAGCAGCCAAGTCCTAGACAGGGTCCACTCACCCCTCCACTTT

v_call: TRBV7-8
j_call: TRBJ1-2
cdr3_length: 15
clone_size: NA
d_call: TRBD1
cdr3_aa: CASSIRTGRGDGYTF
cdr3_nt: TGTGCCAGCAGCATCCGGACAGGCCGGGGGGATGGCTACACCTTC

v_call: TRBV6-5
j_call: TRBJ2-1
cdr3_length: 15
clone_size: NA
d_call: TRBD2
cdr3_aa: CASTMSGASYNEQFF
cdr3_nt: TGTGCCAGCACCATGAGCGGGGCCTCCTACAATGAGCAGTTCTTC

v_call: TRBV27
j_call: TRBJ2-5
cdr3_length: 14
clone_size: once
d_call: NA
cdr3_aa: CASSVGPRQETQYF
cdr3_nt: TGTGCCAGCAGTGTGGGACCGAGACAAGAGACCCAGTACTTC

v_call: TRBV7-9
j_call: TRBJ1-2
cdr3_length: 14
clone_size: NA
d_call: TRBD1
cdr3_aa: CASSRQGAGYGYTF
cdr3_nt: TGTGCCAGCAGCCGGCAGGGGGCTGGTTATGGCTACACCTTC

v_call: TRBV5-5
j_call: TRBJ2-5
cdr3_length: 16
clone_size: once
d_call: TRBD2
cdr3_aa: CASSLEVAGGQETQYF
cdr3_nt: TGTGCCAGCAGCTTGGAGGTAGCGGGGGGGCAAGAGACCCAGTACTTC

v_call: TRBV18
j_call: TRBJ2-7
cdr3_length: 14
clone_size: NA
d_call: NA
cdr3_aa: CASSPREGVYEQYF
cdr3_nt: TGTGCCAGCTCACCACGGGAGGGGGTGTACGAGCAGTACTTC

v_call: TRBV15
j_call: TRBJ2-7
cdr3_length: 16
clone_size: once
d_call: TRBD1
cdr3_aa: CATSREIGTGHYEQYF
cdr3_nt: TGTGCCACCAGCAGAGAAATAGGGACAGGGCACTACGAGCAGTACTTC

v_call: TRBV13
j_call: TRBJ2-5
cdr3_length: 16
clone_size: NA
d_call: TRBD2
cdr3_aa: CASSLFGRAGRETQYF
cdr3_nt: TGTGCCAGCAGCTTATTCGGGAGGGCCGGTAGGGAGACCCAGTACTTC

v_call: TRBV24-1
j_call: TRBJ2-7
cdr3_length: 13
clone_size: NA
d_call: NA
cdr3_aa: CATSDRYSYEQYF
cdr3_nt: TGTGCCACCAGTGACAGGTACTCCTACGAGCAGTACTTC

v_call: TRBV5-4
j_call: TRBJ2-5
cdr3_length: 14
clone_size: NA
d_call: NA
cdr3_aa: CASSRVGKVETQYF
cdr3_nt: TGTGCCAGCAGCCGCGTGGGGAAAGTGGAGACCCAGTACTTC

v_call: TRBV19
j_call: TRBJ2-1
cdr3_length: 12
clone_size: NA
d_call: NA
cdr3_aa: CASSMGATEQFF
cdr3_nt: TGTGCCAGTAGTATGGGGGCAACTGAGCAGTTCTTC

v_call: TRBV5-4
j_call: TRBJ1-1
cdr3_length: 14
clone_size: NA
d_call: NA
cdr3_aa: CASRIGGAETEAFF
cdr3_nt: TGTGCCAGCAGGATCGGGGGCGCGGAAACTGAAGCTTTCTTT